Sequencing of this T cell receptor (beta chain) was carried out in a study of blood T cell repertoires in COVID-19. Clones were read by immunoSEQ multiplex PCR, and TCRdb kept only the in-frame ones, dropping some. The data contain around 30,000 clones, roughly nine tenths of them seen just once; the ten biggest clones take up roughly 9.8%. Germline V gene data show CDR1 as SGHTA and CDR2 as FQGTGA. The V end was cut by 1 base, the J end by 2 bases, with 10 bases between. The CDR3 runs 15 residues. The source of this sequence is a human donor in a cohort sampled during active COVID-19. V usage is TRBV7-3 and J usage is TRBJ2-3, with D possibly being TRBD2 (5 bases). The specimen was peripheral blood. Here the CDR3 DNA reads TGTGCCAGCAGCTTAATGCCGGGGTCCACAGATACGCAGTATTTT. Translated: CASSLMPGSTDTQYF.